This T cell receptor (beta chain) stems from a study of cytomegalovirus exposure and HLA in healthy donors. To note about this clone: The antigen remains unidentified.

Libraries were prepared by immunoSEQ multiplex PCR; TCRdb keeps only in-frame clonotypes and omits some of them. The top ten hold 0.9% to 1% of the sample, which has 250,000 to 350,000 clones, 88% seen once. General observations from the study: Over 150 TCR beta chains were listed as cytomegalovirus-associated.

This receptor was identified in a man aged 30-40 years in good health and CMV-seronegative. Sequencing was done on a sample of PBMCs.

The CDR3 nucleotides read TGTGCCAGCAGTGATGGAATTTTCACAGGGATCTATGGCTACACCTTC. Translated, it gives CASSDGIFTGIYGYTF. The V call is TRBV25-1, the J call TRBJ1-2, with D maybe TRBD1 (6 bases). CDR3 size: 16 residues. Germline V gene data show CDR1 as MGHDK and CDR2 as SYGVNS. V was clipped by 3 bases and J by 4 bases, with 18 bases between them.